The entry that follows covers one TCR beta chain sequence. Its antigen remains undetermined. No much larger clone is present one base from it, and per-base qualities are unavailable. Sample time point, as interpreted from the label and publication: baseline before first vaccination. Vaccinee samples came from UK trials COV001 and COV002, including a single-blind randomized controlled phase 2/3 trial of AZD1222 (ChAdOx1 nCoV-19) in healthy adults. For TCRbeta chain sequencing, PBMC samples from trial participants were taken at day 0 and at day 28 after the second dose. The CDR3 regions of human TCRbeta chains were analyzed by immunosequencing. The authors processed their data as follows. Repertoire TCRs were checked for matches against a reference library of SARS-CoV-2-specific TCRs that had been generated using the MIRA antigen-specificity platform. Breadth meant the fraction of unique TCRs that were SARS-CoV-2-associated, whereas depth meant the fraction of total T cells that were SARS-CoV-2-associated. Using the MIRA data, every spike-specific TCR was mapped to the spike region that the TCR reacted to and assigned to either a CD4 or a CD8 class. Log10-transformed breadth and depth values were compared by one-way ANOVA with Sidak's multiple comparisons tests. The source is immuneACCESS, and TCRdb retained only in-frame sequences with V and J called. Part of the clones is not carried over; for the studies checked, unresolved V genes explain less than half of this, and the remainder is unexplained. V, J and clone size are those of that table, while D and trimming were read from the DNA. The sample yields approximately 76,000 clones; approximately 88% were counted once. The ten largest clones represent around 21% of the sample.

Spanning cysteine to phenylalanine, the CDR3 consists of 15 amino acids. The read is trimmed to its CDR3 DNA, 45 bases read in frame from base 1. This sample stems from a study of T cell responses to AZD1222 COVID-19 vaccine (dated by TCRdb to 2020 to 2023). With regard to the full study: AZD1222 recipients with second doses at about 4 weeks or about 12 weeks were pooled, because spike-specific TCR depth and breadth did not differ between schedules. A total of 233 trial participants underwent TCR sequencing, of whom roughly 210 received two doses of AZD1222 and about 26 received two doses of the MenACWY control vaccine. Trial participants were enrolled by age into subgroups of 18-55, 56-69 and 70-plus years, and roughly 160, 29 and 62 TCR-sequenced participants, respectively, were included in these subgroups. What the authors observed across the whole study: Spike-specific TCR breadth and depth rose significantly after two AZD1222 doses compared with day 0 and with MenACWY recipients. Only a handful of AZD1222 recipients were SARS-CoV-2 seropositive at baseline, limiting conclusions about previously exposed vaccinees. Participants were mostly white British, with more females than males. The authors suggested clonal diversity may have been underestimated. Reportedly, almost half of the unique spike-specific TCRs recognized epitopes lying outside the regions that are mutated in the B.1.351 and B.1.1.7 variants. Because no day 14 peak-response samples were available, repertoires were characterized only after the peak T cell response. In the small 56-69-year group, the increase in depth fell short of significance, most likely because of low power. The vaccine-associated CD4 TCRs covered the entire spike protein, and the dominant responses fell in regions 160-218 and 743-854.

The TCR originated in an adult in good health. The rearrangement joined TRBV21-1 to TRBJ1-3; the table's D gene call, TRBD1, was not cross checked with the DNA. TRBV21-1 constitutes a pseudogene. The starting material was peripheral blood, obtained on day 0 of AZD1222 vaccination. The CDR3 reads CASSALDRVWDTIYF. In nucleotide form, the sequence is TGTGCCAGCAGCGCCCTCGACAGGGTCTGGGACACCATATATTTT.